Each of the 30 T cell receptor beta chains below was sequenced from the same sample in a study of blood T cell repertoires in COVID-19. The protocol was immunoSEQ multiplex PCR, while the TCRdb copy is restricted to in-frame clones and leaves out a portion. The sample lists roughly 42,000 clones; approximately 85% were seen once. The sample comprised peripheral blood. Source of these receptors: a woman in her seventies in a cohort sampled during active COVID-19.

The chain is built from TRBV3-1 (or the pseudogene TRBV3-2) and TRBJ1-2, with a weak D call TRBD1 (5 bases). CDR1 is LGHDT and CDR2 is YNNKEL in the germline V gene (reference sequence). CDR3 size: 17 residues. The ends were cut back, 0 bases at V and 4 bases at J, with 18 bases in the middle. DNA for the CDR3: TGTGCCAGCAGCCAAGAGCCCCCGCAGGGATCCACCTATGGCTACACCTTC. Translation gives CASSQEPPQGSTYGYTF.

The V and J genes are TRBV3-1 (or the pseudogene TRBV3-2) and TRBJ1-2, with D possibly TRBD1 on 5 matching bases. The length of the CDR3 is 13 residues. Germline loops: CDR1 LGHDT, CDR2 YNNKEL (reference sequence). Trimming pared 0 bases from V and 4 bases from J, leaving 6 bases between. DNA of the CDR3: TGTGCCAGCAGCCAAGATCAGGGCTATGGCTACACCTTC. Protein: CASSQDQGYGYTF.

The gene calls are TRBV5-4 and TRBJ2-3; TRBD2 might be the D (7 bases). In germline, CDR1 is SGHNT, CDR2 YYREEE (reference sequence). V was trimmed by 7 bases and J by 3 bases, leaving 21 bases between them. CDR3 length equals 16 residues. CDR3 in amino acids: CASHGMGAGGTDTQYF. The CDR3 coding sequence is TGTGCCAGCCACGGGATGGGGGCCGGGGGGACAGATACGCAGTATTTT.

V is TRBV7-9 and J is TRBJ2-2; 14 bases match TRBD2. From germline, CDR1 is SEHNR and CDR2 FQNEAQ (reference sequence). V was clipped by 5 bases and J by 8 bases; unmatched bases: 7. There are 16 residues in the CDR3. The CDR3 coding sequence is TGTGCCAGCAGCCCCGCGGGACTAGCGGGAGCAGGGGAGCTGTTTTTT. Residues: CASSPAGLAGAGELFF.

J is TRBJ1-5 and V is TRBV6-5, with 11 nucleotides matching TRBD1. J was trimmed by 6 bases and V by 5 bases; bases with no gene match: 6. This CDR3 has 15 residues. Germline CDR1 is MNHEY and CDR2 is SVGAGI. CDR3 in DNA: TGTGCCAGCAGTCTGGACAGGGGGCTGGGTCAGCCCCAGCATTTT. It codes for CASSLDRGLGQPQHF.

The rearrangement uses TRBV5-1 and TRBJ1-1; D is possibly TRBD1 (5 bases). Trimming removed 3 bases from V and 4 bases from J, with 16 bases in between. Germline lookup yields CDR1 SGHRS and CDR2 YFSETQ. CDR3 size: 15 residues. For the CDR3, the DNA is TGCGCCAGCAGCTGGAATGGGGGGTCGGGCACTGAAGCTTTCTTT. Amino acid sequence: CASSWNGGSGTEAFF.

The rearrangement links TRBV10-3 to TRBJ2-2, with TRBD1 matching 8 bases. With V trimmed by 0 bases and J by 3 bases, 3 bases remained unmatched. This CDR3 spans 16 amino acids. CDR1 and CDR2 from the germline V gene are ENHRY and SYGVKD. The CDR3 nucleotides are TGTGCCATCAGTGAGTCGACAGGGGTGGACACCGGGGAGCTGTTTTTT. It yields the protein CAISESTGVDTGELFF.

This clone has a handful of counts. This chain joins TRBV28 and TRBJ2-1; D remains unclear. The CDR3 is 16 amino acids. CDR1 is MDHEN, CDR2 SYDVKM, per germline. Between the trimmed V and J ends, which lost 3 bases and 0 bases, there was a span of 12 bases. CDR3 residues: CASSFLAESSYNEQFF. CDR3 sequence (DNA): TGTGCCAGCAGTTTCTTAGCAGAGAGCTCCTACAATGAGCAGTTCTTC. Filled out from reference TRBV28 and TRBJ2-1, the complete variable domain reads DVKVTQSSRYLVKRTGEKVFLECVQDMDHENMFWYRQDPGLGLRLIYFSYDVKMKEKGDIPEGYSVSREKKERFSLILESASTNQTSMYLCASSFLAESSYNEQFFGPGTRLTVL.

This chain links TRBV12-5 with TRBJ1-1; D remains ambiguous. Germline assignment: CDR1 LGHNT and CDR2 FRNRAP. V lost 0 bases to trimming and J lost 4 bases, with 6 bases between them. The CDR3 is made up of 13 amino acids. The CDR3 protein is CASGLVGSTEAFF. The CDR3 coding sequence is TGTGCTAGTGGTTTGGTAGGGAGCACTGAAGCTTTCTTT.

This clone was recorded a few times. CDR3 amino acids: CASSSWTGGTKNEQFF. Here the CDR3 DNA reads TGTGCCAGCAGCTCCTGGACAGGGGGGACTAAGAATGAGCAGTTCTTC. The chain has TRBV7-9 and TRBJ2-1; 10 nucleotides line up with TRBD1. This CDR3 comprises 16 residues. The J segment lost 7 bases and the V segment lost 4 bases, leaving 10 bases of the junction unmatched. CDR1 is SEHNR, CDR2 FQNEAQ, per germline (reference sequence).

The chain has TRBV19 and TRBJ2-2; 8 bases match TRBD2. With 8 bases clipped from V and 5 bases from J, the junction kept 13 bases outside the gene matches. The germline V gene encodes CDR1 LNHDA and CDR2 SQIVND (reference sequence). This CDR3 comprises 16 residues. The CDR3 spells CASGIQLAASTGELFF. The CDR3 DNA reads as TGTGCCAGTGGGATTCAACTAGCGGCCTCTACCGGGGAGCTGTTTTTT.

This rearrangement joins TRBV28 to TRBJ2-3; TRBD2 might be the D (5 bases). The germline V gene encodes CDR1 MDHEN and CDR2 SYDVKM. The CDR3 is 14 amino acids. Between the trimmed V and J ends, which lost 2 bases and 7 bases, there was a span of 13 bases. The CDR3 loop reads CASSLKGAANTQYF. The CDR3 DNA follows: TGTGCCAGCAGTTTAAAGGGAGCCGCTAATACGCAGTATTTT.

J is TRBJ2-5 and V is TRBV4-1; 10 positions agree with TRBD1. The CDR3 length is 19 residues. Per the germline V gene, CDR1 is MGHRA and CDR2 is YSYEKL. The J segment lost 4 bases and the V segment lost 4 bases, leaving 18 bases of the junction unmatched. The CDR3 region is CASSLSSPSGTGVPETQYF. The CDR3, as DNA: TGCGCCAGCAGCCTCAGTAGTCCCTCCGGGACAGGGGTTCCAGAGACCCAGTACTTC.

V gene TRBV4-1 combines with J gene TRBJ1-5, with 7 nucleotides matching TRBD1. The CDR3 extends over 16 amino acids. Per germline, CDR1 MGHRA and CDR2 YSYEKL. V shed 2 bases, J shed 3 bases, and the junction held 7 bases outside the gene matches. CDR3: CASSQPGQALNQPQHF. The CDR3 DNA reads TGCGCCAGCAGCCAACCCGGACAGGCACTCAATCAGCCCCAGCATTTT.

The chain employs TRBV28 and TRBJ2-2; D is perhaps TRBD2 (5 bases). V was pared by 2 bases and J by 7 bases, with 8 bases between. Per the germline V gene, CDR1 is MDHEN and CDR2 is SYDVKM. This CDR3 spans 13 amino acids. CDR3 bases: TGTGCCAGCAGTTTAATCGGGGTCGGGGAGCTGTTTTTT. Encoded protein: CASSLIGVGELFF.

The rearrangement joins TRBV7-2 to TRBJ2-5, with 9 positions matching TRBD1. The CDR3 covers 14 residues. V shed 5 bases and J 4 bases; nucleotides not matched to a gene: 5. The germline V gene has CDR1 SGHTA and CDR2 FQGNSA. The CDR3 protein is CASSPDRGGETQYF. The CDR3, as DNA: TGTGCCAGCAGCCCGGACAGGGGTGGAGAGACCCAGTACTTC.

In its sample, this clone was seen a few times. The chain is built from TRBV18 and TRBJ1-2; 9 positions agree with TRBD1. With 2 bases clipped from V and 6 bases from J, the junction kept 7 bases outside the gene matches. The CDR3 consists of 15 residues. Germline values: CDR1 KGHSH, CDR2 LQKENI. The chain's CDR3 is CASSPGGWTGDGYTF. CDR3 nucleotide sequence: TGTGCCAGCTCACCAGGCGGATGGACAGGGGATGGCTACACCTTC.

This clone has a single count. The J gene is TRBJ2-7, the V gene TRBV7-9; tentative D call: TRBD2 (6 bases). The CDR3 extends over 13 amino acids. With 6 bases removed from V and 2 bases from J, the gap between germline ends came to 11 bases. In germline, CDR1 is SEHNR, CDR2 FQNEAQ (reference sequence). The CDR3 region is CASSSSVPYEQYF. The DNA of the CDR3 is TGTGCCAGCAGTTCTAGCGTCCCCTACGAGCAGTACTTC.

V is TRBV10-3 and J is TRBJ1-1; D is perhaps TRBD1 (6 bases). From germline, CDR1 is ENHRY and CDR2 SYGVKD. V was trimmed by 3 bases and J by 1 base, leaving 12 bases between them. This CDR3 contains 15 residues. The CDR3 DNA follows: TGTGCCATCAGTGAAGCGGGGGGCGGGAACACTGAAGCTTTCTTT. Protein: CAISEAGGGNTEAFF.

This chain links TRBV9 with TRBJ2-5; 11 nucleotides match TRBD2. The CDR3 loop spans 17 amino acids. From germline, CDR1 is SGDLS and CDR2 YYNGEE. V gave up 4 bases and J gave up 2 bases; unmatched junction bases: 10. The DNA for the CDR3 is TGTGCCAGCAGCCCCCCTGGGGGACTAGCGGCTCAAGAGACCCAGTACTTC. Its translation: CASSPPGGLAAQETQYF.

This chain joins TRBV18 and TRBJ2-1; the D is unclear. The CDR3 is 15 amino acids. Germline assignment: CDR1 KGHSH and CDR2 LQKENI. Trimming shortened V by 0 bases and J by 5 bases, and 11 bases separated the two germline ends. The CDR3 protein is CASSPPSSQDNEQFF. The CDR3 DNA is TGTGCCAGCTCACCACCGTCGTCCCAGGACAATGAGCAGTTCTTC.

This clone appeared a single time. This chain joins TRBV3-1 (or the pseudogene TRBV3-2) and TRBJ2-7; 9 positions agree with TRBD2. This CDR3 is built from 16 residues. CDR1 and CDR2 (germline): LGHDT, YNNKEL (reference sequence). V lost 1 base and J lost 4; bases outside the gene matches: 8. CDR3 in amino acids: CASSQGSGSRFYEQYF. As DNA, the CDR3 is TGTGCCAGCAGCCAAGGTAGCGGGAGTAGATTTTACGAGCAGTACTTC.

The chain joins TRBV27 to TRBJ1-1, with 7 bases lining up with TRBD1. The CDR3 runs 14 residues. The V and J ends lost 2 bases and 1 base, in that order; junction bases with no gene match: 1. Germline CDR1 MNHEY, CDR2 SMNVEV (reference sequence). The CDR3 loop is CASSLNRGNTEAFF. The CDR3 nucleotides are TGTGCCAGCAGTTTAAACAGGGGGAACACTGAAGCTTTCTTT.

The chain joins TRBV27 to TRBJ2-1; weak D call: TRBD1 (5 bases). Germline V gene lookup returns CDR1 MNHEY and CDR2 SMNVEV (reference sequence). V was trimmed by 3 bases and J by 5 bases, leaving 5 bases between them. CDR3 length equals 12 residues. Here the CDR3 reads CASSLGHNEQFF. The CDR3 coding sequence is TGTGCCAGCAGTTTGGGGCACAATGAGCAGTTCTTC.

Notes on this clone: An end of the junction differs from the germline gene, which may be a read error. CDR3 sequence (DNA): TGTGCCAGCAGTGTAGCGGGAGGGGATACGCAGTATTTT. As protein: CASSVAGGDTQYF. The rearrangement links TRBV12-3 or TRBV12-4 to TRBJ2-3; 11 bases align to TRBD2. The CDR3 is 13 amino acids.

The chain is built from TRBV4-1 and TRBJ1-5; D gene ambiguous. CDR1 and CDR2 (germline): MGHRA, YSYEKL. Trimming took off 8 bases at V and 4 bases at J, with 12 bases between the two ends. This CDR3 has 13 residues. CDR3 nucleotides: TGCGCCAGCGGTCGGGAGACGAATCAGCCCCAGCATTTT. Encoded protein: CASGRETNQPQHF.

This chain links TRBV30 with TRBJ1-6; perhaps TRBD1 as D (6 bases). The V gene lost 5 bases and the J gene lost 9 bases, with 8 bases spanning the gap. Per the germline V gene, CDR1 is GTSNPN and CDR2 is SVGIG (reference sequence). The CDR3 totals 11 residues. The CDR3 bases are TGTGCCTGGGGGGGGGCTTCACCCCTCCACTTT. Protein: CAWGGASPLHF.

This chain's CDR3 is CATTGPEETTNEKLFF. CDR3 in DNA: TGTGCCACGACAGGGCCCGAAGAGACGACTAATGAAAAACTGTTTTTT. V and J are TRBV21-1 and TRBJ1-4; TRBD1 reflects the table's D call only, with no check against the DNA. TRBV21-1 represents a pseudogene. CDR3 length: 16 amino acids.

This clone was observed a single time. The chain joins TRBV7-6 to TRBJ2-7; 8 nucleotides line up with TRBD1. Germline V gene data show CDR1 as SGHVS and CDR2 as FNYEAQ. Trimming cost V 3 bases and J 2 bases; bases outside gene matches: 6. CDR3 length: 15 residues. CDR3 residues: CASSLVQGAAYEQYF. In nucleotides, the CDR3 is TGTGCCAGCAGCTTGGTTCAGGGGGCCGCCTACGAGCAGTACTTC.

The V call is TRBV30, the J call TRBJ2-7; 12 bases are shared with TRBD2. Germline CDR1 reads GTSNPN; CDR2 reads SVGIG (reference sequence). V was clipped by 5 bases and J by 6 bases; unmatched bases: 8. There are 14 residues in the CDR3. This chain's CDR3 is CAWGTSGGWGEQYF. The DNA for the CDR3 is TGTGCCTGGGGAACTAGCGGGGGGTGGGGCGAGCAGTACTTC.